This is a list of T cell receptor beta chains from one sample in a study of T cells in Graves' hyperthyroidism and ophthalmopathy. TCRdb re-derived calls from the multiplex PCR reads in MiXCR, one entry per CDR3 protein. The table includes about 560,000 distinct CDR3 sequences, about half detected once. Sequencing was performed on peripheral blood or thyroid tissue (not recorded which). Every receptor here comes from a woman younger than 30 with Graves' hyperthyroidism. The CDR3 runs from the conserved cysteine through the conserved F or W. For some rows the clone size is stated as once, few or many, or as a class when expanded; others skip it.

j_call: TRBJ1-1
cdr3_length: 9
v_call: TRBV20-1
clone_size: NA
cdr3_aa: CSASGEAFF

j_call: TRBJ2-7
cdr3_length: 13
v_call: TRBV29-1
clone_size: NA
cdr3_aa: CSVEDRGGDEQYF

j_call: TRBJ2-7
cdr3_length: 14
v_call: TRBV11-2
clone_size: NA
cdr3_aa: CASSIRTARDEQYF

j_call: TRBJ1-2
cdr3_length: 12
v_call: TRBV5-1
clone_size: once
cdr3_aa: CASSTGVGGHTF

j_call: TRBJ1-1
cdr3_length: 15
v_call: TRBV11-2
clone_size: NA
cdr3_aa: CASSARTGDLLEAFF

j_call: TRBJ1-1
cdr3_length: 14
v_call: TRBV2
clone_size: NA
cdr3_aa: CARGQGAWNTEAFF

j_call: TRBJ2-2
cdr3_length: 16
v_call: TRBV5-1
clone_size: NA
cdr3_aa: CASSLIGGRISGELFF

j_call: TRBJ2-7
cdr3_length: 13
v_call: TRBV20-1
clone_size: NA
cdr3_aa: CSARETGTLEQYF

j_call: TRBJ2-7
cdr3_length: 14
v_call: TRBV29-1
clone_size: NA
cdr3_aa: CSAPGGTDSHEQYF

j_call: TRBJ1-1
cdr3_length: 14
v_call: TRBV7-8
clone_size: few
cdr3_aa: CASSSGGRAPEAFF

j_call: TRBJ1-2
cdr3_length: 14
v_call: TRBV9
clone_size: few
cdr3_aa: CASSVEEQLYGYTF

j_call: TRBJ1-2
cdr3_length: 17
v_call: TRBV5-1
clone_size: few
cdr3_aa: CASSLGGLRDESYGYTF

j_call: TRBJ1-1
cdr3_length: 14
v_call: TRBV23-1
clone_size: NA
cdr3_aa: CASSPLTMNTEAFF

j_call: TRBJ1-1
cdr3_length: 13
v_call: TRBV7-9
clone_size: NA
cdr3_aa: CASSLLPPTEAFF

j_call: TRBJ2-5
cdr3_length: 14
v_call: TRBV29-1
clone_size: few
cdr3_aa: CSVLAYRAKETQYF

j_call: TRBJ1-3
cdr3_length: 14
v_call: TRBV10-3
clone_size: NA
cdr3_aa: CAISRDISGNTIYF

j_call: TRBJ1-2
cdr3_length: 13
v_call: TRBV20-1
clone_size: NA
cdr3_aa: CSARPDLYYGYTF

j_call: TRBJ2-7
cdr3_length: 16
v_call: TRBV7-9
clone_size: NA
cdr3_aa: CASSLARAGESGEQYF

j_call: TRBJ1-2
cdr3_length: 12
v_call: TRBV5-3
clone_size: NA
cdr3_aa: CASTGGTDGYTF

j_call: TRBJ1-4
cdr3_length: 13
v_call: TRBV2
clone_size: NA
cdr3_aa: CASSVGRAEKLFF

j_call: TRBJ1-5
cdr3_length: 14
v_call: TRBV29-1
clone_size: many
cdr3_aa: CSVEVQGPNQPQHF

j_call: TRBJ2-7
cdr3_length: 12
v_call: TRBV29-1
clone_size: NA
cdr3_aa: CSAKGGGQEQYF

j_call: TRBJ1-2
cdr3_length: 19
v_call: TRBV7-3
clone_size: NA
cdr3_aa: CASSQPPLRDRGFGYGYTF

j_call: TRBJ1-6
cdr3_length: 14
v_call: TRBV2
clone_size: many
cdr3_aa: CASSEGPWGSPLHF

j_call: TRBJ1-4
cdr3_length: 16
v_call: TRBV7-2
clone_size: once
cdr3_aa: CASSGRSREGGEKLFF

j_call: TRBJ1-2
cdr3_length: 12
v_call: TRBV11-1
clone_size: NA
cdr3_aa: CASSLLSYGYTF

j_call: TRBJ1-5
cdr3_length: 13
v_call: TRBV7-8
clone_size: many
cdr3_aa: CASSRIGTDPQHF

j_call: TRBJ1-1
cdr3_length: 13
v_call: TRBV19
clone_size: few
cdr3_aa: CASQPRANTEAFF

j_call: TRBJ2-5
cdr3_length: 16
v_call: TRBV25-1
clone_size: NA
cdr3_aa: CASSDLPGRREETQYF

j_call: TRBJ1-6
cdr3_length: 16
v_call: TRBV25-1
clone_size: NA
cdr3_aa: CASSQFRVFDDSPLHF

j_call: TRBJ1-5
cdr3_length: 15
v_call: TRBV9
clone_size: NA
cdr3_aa: CASSFTGREHQPQHF

j_call: TRBJ2-2
cdr3_length: 15
v_call: TRBV2
clone_size: NA
cdr3_aa: CASSGPPKGSGELFF

j_call: TRBJ2-7
cdr3_length: 12
v_call: TRBV7-9
clone_size: NA
cdr3_aa: CASSYRIYEQYF

j_call: TRBJ1-2
cdr3_length: 13
v_call: TRBV5-4
clone_size: few
cdr3_aa: CASRNGLAYGYTF

j_call: TRBJ1-2
cdr3_length: 16
v_call: TRBV24-1
clone_size: NA
cdr3_aa: CATSAFKPGQVYGYTF

j_call: TRBJ1-2
cdr3_length: 15
v_call: TRBV2
clone_size: NA
cdr3_aa: CASSVEAGANYGYTF

j_call: TRBJ2-5
cdr3_length: 17
v_call: TRBV5-4
clone_size: NA
cdr3_aa: CASTDPPGQGAQETQYF